The present TCR beta chain was sequenced within a study of T cell responses to AZD1222 COVID-19 vaccine. As for this clone: What it recognizes is unknown.

Profiling relied on immunoSEQ multiplex PCR, and the TCRdb table lists in-frame clones only, not all of them. This table holds fewer than 200,000 clones, approximately 90% found once. Study-level points and caveats: Unmutated variant regions are reportedly the target of nearly half of TCRs that are spike-specific.

Material: peripheral blood, obtained on day 0 of MenACWY control vaccination. This sequence originates from an adult in good health.

The CDR3, as DNA: TGTGCCAGCAGGCTCGCCGGGACAGGCAATCAGCCCCAGCATTTT. It is translated as CASRLAGTGNQPQHF. This sequence joins TRBV27 and TRBJ1-5; TRBD1 aligns across 7 bases. V lost 6 bases, J lost 2 bases, and 7 bases stayed unmatched. Germline V gene sequence: CDR1 MNHEY, CDR2 SMNVEV (reference sequence). The CDR3 is made up of 15 amino acids.